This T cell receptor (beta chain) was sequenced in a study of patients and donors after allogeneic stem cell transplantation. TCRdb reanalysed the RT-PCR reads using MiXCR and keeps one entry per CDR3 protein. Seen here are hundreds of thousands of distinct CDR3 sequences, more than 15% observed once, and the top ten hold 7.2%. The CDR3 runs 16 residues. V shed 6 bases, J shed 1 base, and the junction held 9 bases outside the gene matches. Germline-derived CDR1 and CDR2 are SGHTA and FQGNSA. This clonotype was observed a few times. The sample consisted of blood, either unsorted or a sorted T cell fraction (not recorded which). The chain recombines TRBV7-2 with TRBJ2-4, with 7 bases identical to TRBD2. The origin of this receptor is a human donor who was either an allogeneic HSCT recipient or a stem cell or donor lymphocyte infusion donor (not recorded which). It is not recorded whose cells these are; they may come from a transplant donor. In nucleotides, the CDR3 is TGTGCCAGCAGTCCCCGGGGGGAGGAGGCCAAAAACATTCAGTACTTC. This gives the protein CASSPRGEEAKNIQYF.